Shown below are 31 T cell receptor beta chains from a single sample sequenced in a study of tumor and adjacent non-tumor tissue in lung cancer. TCRbeta libraries were built with three rounds of nested PCR, modified from ARM-PCR. Each CDR3 protein gets one entry after TCRdb re-called the multiplex PCR reads with MiXCR. The sample contains approximately 120,000 distinct CDR3 sequences, 66% of which appear only once. This sample's RNA came from whole unsorted tissue. The specimen was lung tumor tissue. The source of these receptors is a man aged 25-40 years with non-small cell lung cancer.

Concerning this clonotype: A much larger clone lies one base from this, so it may be a read error. The chain recombines TRBV6-5 with TRBJ1-4, with 9 bases aligning to TRBD1. The CDR3 loop spans 16 amino acids. Trimming at V came to 4 bases and at J to 5 bases, leaving 8 bases not matched to a gene. CDR1 and CDR2 from the germline V gene are MNHEY and SVGAGI. The CDR3 region has the DNA TGTGCCAGCAGTTGCGCAACCGGGACAGGGAATGAAAAACTGTTTTTT. It specifies CASSCATGTGNEKLFF.

This clonotype occurred a few times. This chain joins TRBV6-2 or TRBV6-3 and TRBJ1-2; 8 nucleotides agree with TRBD1. This CDR3 has 14 residues. Trimming cost V 0 bases and J 5 bases; bases outside gene matches: 2. Germline CDR1 MNHEY, CDR2 SVGEGT. CDR3 region: CASSYSGQVYGYTF. CDR3 coding DNA: TGTGCCAGCAGTTACTCGGGACAGGTATATGGCTACACCTTC.

In this sample, this clonotype turned up many times. This chain joins TRBV4-3 and TRBJ2-3; 9 bases fit TRBD2. In germline, CDR1 is LGHNA, CDR2 YSLEER. This CDR3 has 16 residues. J lost 4 bases, V lost 5 bases, and 10 bases had no gene match. Here the CDR3 DNA reads TGCGCCAGCAGCGTTGGACCGGGACTAGCCCCAGATACGCAGTATTTT. Amino acid sequence: CASSVGPGLAPDTQYF.

Concerning this clonotype: A much larger clone is a single base away; this may be a read error. This sequence joins TRBV20-1 and TRBJ2-5; 7 nucleotides line up with TRBD2. CDR1 and CDR2 (germline): DFQATT, SNEGSKA (reference sequence). This CDR3 comprises 14 residues. This CDR3 reads CSARDRLGRESQYF. CDR3 nucleotide sequence: TGCAGTGCTAGAGATCGACTAGGGAGGGAGAGCCAGTACTTC.

Many counts were recorded for this clonotype. The chain combines TRBV10-2 with TRBJ2-7, with D perhaps matching TRBD2 (6 bases). CDR3 length: 15 amino acids. V was pared by 8 bases and J by 0 bases, with 17 bases between. Germline CDR1 and CDR2: WSHSY and SAAADI. The CDR3 DNA follows: TGCGCCAGCTTGGCGGGCCCCGGGGGCTCCTACGAGCAGTACTTC. Its translation is CASLAGPGGSYEQYF.

Worth noting for this clonotype: A much larger clone sits a single nucleotide away, making a read error possible. The chain carries TRBV4-1 and TRBJ2-7; D is ambiguous. Looked up from germline, CDR1 is MGHRA and CDR2 is YSYEKL. The CDR3 runs 13 residues. CDR3 protein: CACSKPATYEQYF. CDR3 DNA sequence: TGCGCCTGCAGCAAACCGGCGACCTACGAGCAGTACTTC.

Of note for this clonotype: A single base separates this from a much larger clone, so it may be a read error. V gene TRBV20-1 combines with J gene TRBJ2-7, with D unresolved. The ends were cut back, 6 bases at V and 1 base at J, with 13 bases in the middle. Germline V gene sequence: CDR1 DFQATT, CDR2 SNEGSKA (reference sequence). This CDR3 spans 13 amino acids. In DNA form, the CDR3 reads TGCAGTGCCCTATCCGGTCCATCCTACGAGCAGTACTTC. This sequence encodes CSALSGPSYEQYF.

In regard to this clonotype: It may be a read error: a sequence one base away is much more abundant. Since the CDR3 does not end with the conserved phenylalanine or tryptophan, this likely comes from a read error. The rearrangement uses TRBV20-1 and TRBJ1-2; no firm D call. Trimming pared 7 bases from V and 4 bases from J, leaving 19 bases between. The CDR3 extends over 14 amino acids. The germline gives CDR1 DFQATT, CDR2 SNEGSKA (reference sequence). CDR3: CSGDSPNTGYGYTL. In DNA form, the CDR3 reads TGCAGTGGCGATAGTCCGAATACGGGCTATGGCTACACCTTG.

A word on this clonotype: The germline gene is not matched at one end of the junction; a read error may be the cause. This rearrangement joins TRBV11-1 to TRBJ1-6; D remains unclear. The length of the CDR3 is 14 residues. CDR1 and CDR2 from the germline V gene are SGHAT and FQDESV (reference sequence). The chain's CDR3 is CASRADTHNSPLNF. The CDR3 DNA reads TGTGCCAGCCGCGCCGACACTCATAATTCACCCCTCAACTTT.

The chain recombines TRBV11-2 with TRBJ2-2; unclear D gene. Trimming stripped 5 bases from V and 7 bases from J, with 17 bases between. Looked up from germline, CDR1 is SGHAT and CDR2 is FQNNGV. The CDR3 is 15 amino acids. The CDR3: CASSLPPCVGGELFF. Written as DNA, the CDR3 is TGTGCCAGCAGCCTCCCCCCATGTGTTGGCGGGGAGCTGTTTTTT.

The CDR3 loop is CATSDSLGLAGEPSRDEQFF. CDR3 bases: TGTGCCACCAGTGACTCCCTGGGACTAGCGGGAGAGCCCTCAAGGGATGAGCAGTTCTTC. The V call is TRBV24-1, the J call TRBJ2-1, with 14 bases that match TRBD2. J lost 8 bases, V lost 4 bases, and 18 bases had no gene match. Per germline, CDR1 KGHDR and CDR2 SFDVKD. There are 20 residues in the CDR3.

Points on this clonotype: A read error is possible here, since a much larger clone lies one base away. V is TRBV6-2 or TRBV6-3 and J is TRBJ1-5, with D perhaps matching TRBD1 (5 bases). This CDR3 region has 15 residues. CDR1 and CDR2 from the germline V gene are MNHEY and SVGEGT. This chain's CDR3 is CACRVHLYSNQPQHF. CDR3 nucleotide sequence: TGTGCCTGCAGGGTACATCTTTATAGCAATCAGCCCCAGCATTTT.

This clonotype was seen many times. The CDR3 DNA follows: TGTGCCATCAGTGTACAGGGGGGGACCGGGGAGCTGTTTTTT. This sequence encodes CAISVQGGTGELFF. J is TRBJ2-2 and V is TRBV10-3, with D possibly matching TRBD1 (8 bases). This CDR3 spans 14 amino acids. V was clipped by 4 bases and J by 5 bases, with 11 bases between them. Per germline, CDR1 ENHRY and CDR2 SYGVKD.

For this clonotype: This may come from a read error, since a much larger clone is one base off. V and J are TRBV20-1 and TRBJ2-7; D gene ambiguous. Trimming cost V 1 base and J 5 bases, with 6 bases left between them. CDR1 is DFQATT, CDR2 SNEGSKA, per germline (reference sequence). CDR3 length equals 11 residues. The CDR3 loop is CSARANDEQYF. CDR3 bases: TGCAGTGCTAGAGCGAACGACGAGCAGTACTTC.

A note on this clonotype: Just one base apart from a much larger clone, this may be a read error. This chain uses TRBV4-1 with TRBJ2-2; D is unclear. The CDR3 length is 15 residues. CDR1 is MGHRA and CDR2 is YSYEKL in the germline V gene. The CDR3 region is CASSEEWTNTGELFF. The DNA for the CDR3 is TGCGCCAGCAGCGAAGAGTGGACCAACACCGGGGAGCTGTTTTTT.

On this clonotype: This may stem from a read error, because a much larger clone lies one nucleotide away. This is likely a read error, given that the CDR3 carries no conserved phenylalanine or tryptophan at its end. The rearrangement uses TRBV12-3 or TRBV12-4 and TRBJ2-2, with D maybe TRBD2 (5 bases). The germline V and J ends were trimmed by 6 bases and 8 bases, with 13 bases remaining between them. The CDR3 spans 13 residues. The CDR3 is CASSLRPGGELFY. The CDR3 DNA sequence: TGTGCCAGCAGCCTCCGCCCGGGGGGGGAGCTGTTTTAT.

V is TRBV10-3 and J is TRBJ2-7; D unclear. CDR3 size: 12 residues. The ends were cut back, 8 bases at V and 5 bases at J, with 13 bases in the middle. The germline CDR1 and CDR2 sequences are ENHRY and SYGVKD. The CDR3: CAIGASGNEQYF. The DNA of the CDR3 is TGTGCCATCGGAGCTTCGGGTAACGAGCAGTACTTC.

A note on this clonotype: A much larger clone lies one base from this, so it may be a read error. This chain connects TRBV5-1 to TRBJ1-1; possible D gene TRBD1, 5 bases. The CDR3 covers 14 residues. Germline V gene sequence: CDR1 SGHRS, CDR2 YFSETQ. The CDR3 spells CASRGDVLNTEALF. The DNA for the CDR3 is TGCGCCAGCAGGGGGGACGTACTGAACACTGAAGCTCTCTTT.

A note on this clonotype: This may be a read error: a much more frequent sequence differs by one nucleotide. This chain joins TRBV6-6 and TRBJ2-7; D unclear. Germline lookup yields CDR1 MNHNY and CDR2 SVGAGI (reference sequence). The CDR3 spans 15 residues. In DNA, the CDR3 is TGTGCCAGAAGTTACTCGCATGGGGACTCCTACGAGCAGTACTTC. This translates into CARSYSHGDSYEQYF.

To note about this clonotype: A read error may produce the germline difference seen at one junction end. The chain carries TRBV5-6 and TRBJ2-7, with TRBD2 matching over 11 bases. CDR3 length equals 16 residues. Germline-derived CDR1 and CDR2 are SGHDT and YYEEEE. Written as DNA, the CDR3 is TGTGCCAGCAACTTGGAATTGGGACTAGCGGCCTACGAGCAGTGCTTC. Its translation: CASNLELGLAAYEQCF.

About this clonotype itself: A much more abundant neighbour one base away suggests this may be a read error. The V and J genes are TRBV29-1 and TRBJ2-3; a possible D gene is TRBD2 (6 bases). Germline CDR1 is SQVTM and CDR2 is ANQGSEA. The CDR3 consists of 12 residues. CDR3 protein: CNVDRGTDTQYF. CDR3 nucleotides: TGCAACGTCGACCGGGGGACAGATACGCAGTATTTT.

This clonotype was observed a single time. A much larger clone differs by one base, so this may be a read error. The V and J genes are TRBV4-1 and TRBJ2-5, with TRBD2 matching over 9 bases. Germline CDR1 MGHRA, CDR2 YSYEKL. V gave up 0 bases and J gave up 2 bases; unmatched junction bases: 4. The CDR3 consists of 16 residues. The CDR3, as DNA: TGCGCCAGCAGCCAAGAACGAGCGGGAGGACAAGAGACCCAGTACTTC. Translation gives CASSQERAGGQETQYF.

V usage is TRBV29-1 and J usage is TRBJ2-3, with D unresolved. Trimming removed 8 bases at V and 4 bases at J, with 13 bases between. The CDR3 is made up of 12 amino acids. CDR1 SQVTM and CDR2 ANQGSEA come from the germline V gene. The DNA of the CDR3 is TGCAGCATTGTTGGCGGTCCAGATACGCAGTATTTT. It translates to CSIVGGPDTQYF.

With regard to this clonotype: A read error may be the cause here, since a much bigger clone is one base away. V usage is TRBV12-3 or TRBV12-4 and J usage is TRBJ2-5; the match to TRBD1 covers 7 bases. There are 14 residues in the CDR3. The CDR3 loop reads CTSSSDRESRTQYF. CDR3 nucleotide sequence: TGTACCAGCAGTTCCGACAGGGAATCTAGGACCCAGTACTTC.

There are many counts of this clonotype. This sequence joins TRBV7-8 and TRBJ2-7, with D perhaps matching TRBD1 (6 bases). V lost 5 bases and J lost 4, with 21 bases in between. Germline CDR1 reads SGHVS; CDR2 reads FQNEAQ. The CDR3 extends over 16 amino acids. CDR3 DNA: TGTGCCAGCAGCAAGGACAGTCTTGGGTCTCAATACGAGCAGTACTTC. Its translation is CASSKDSLGSQYEQYF.

The chain is built from TRBV5-1 and TRBJ2-2; D gene unclear. Germline CDR1 reads SGHRS; CDR2 reads YFSETQ. V was cut by 4 bases and J by 7 bases, with 11 bases left in between. CDR3 size: 13 residues. The DNA for the CDR3 is TGCGCCAGCAGCGCGCGACTGGACGGGGAGCTGTTTTTT. Encoded protein: CASSARLDGELFF. Combining the CDR3 with reference TRBV5-1 and TRBJ2-2 gives the whole variable domain KAGVTQTPRYLIKTRGQQVTLSCSPISGHRSVSWYQQTPGQGLQFLFEYFSETQRNKGNFPGRFSGRQFSNSRSEMNVSTLELGDSALYLCASSARLDGELFFGEGSRLTVL.

Of note for this clonotype: One end of the junction is discordant with germline, which a read error may explain. V usage is TRBV11-1 and J usage is TRBJ2-1, with 7 bases matching TRBD2. The germline CDR1 and CDR2 sequences are SGHAT and FQDESV (reference sequence). The CDR3 is made up of 13 amino acids. Here the CDR3 DNA reads TGTGCCATCAGCTGTGGGACTAACAATGAGCAGTTCTTC. It encodes CAISCGTNNEQFF.

Concerning this clonotype: Mismatch with germline at one junction end may stem from a read error. The chain joins TRBV20-1 to TRBJ2-1; D perhaps matches TRBD2 (5 bases). This CDR3 spans 14 amino acids. Germline assignment: CDR1 DFQATT and CDR2 SNEGSKA (reference sequence). The chain's CDR3 is CGFRTREGYIEQFF. Written as DNA, the CDR3 is TGCGGTTTTCGTACTAGAGAGGGTTACATTGAGCAGTTCTTC.

The rearrangement uses TRBV9 and TRBJ2-7; TRBD1 agrees at 9 bases. The CDR3 sequence is 15 residues long. Germline trimming cut 0 bases from V and 4 bases from J; bases unmatched to any gene: 5. Germline CDR1 SGDLS, CDR2 YYNGEE. DNA of the CDR3: TGTGCCAGCAGCGTAGCGCCCGGGACAGGGTACGAGCAGTACTTC. Translating it yields CASSVAPGTGYEQYF.

A note on this clonotype: Being one base from a much bigger clone, this may be a read error. The genes are TRBV20-1 and TRBJ2-7; 7 bases are shared with TRBD1. The V gene's germline CDR1 is DFQATT and CDR2 SNEGSKA (reference sequence). The CDR3 consists of 15 residues. CDR3 coding DNA: TGCAATGCTAGAGACCGGGACAGAAGCTCCTACGAGCAGTACTTC. Its protein is CNARDRDRSSYEQYF.

Regarding this clonotype: Lacking the conserved final phenylalanine or tryptophan, this CDR3 likely reflects a read error. The DNA is omitted, as the CDR3 cannot be located on it reliably, and the CDR3 follows TCRdb's listing. The genes are TRBV6-5 and TRBJ2-1; the table's D call of TRBD2 was not tested on the DNA. Both ends counted, the CDR3 spans 18 residues. Looked up from germline, CDR1 is MNHEY and CDR2 is SVGAGI. The CDR3 reads CASSYLPPGTSAKGEQLS.